The rows below give T cell receptor beta chains drawn from one sample of a study of PD-L1 blockade in urothelial cancer. Sequencing used immunoSEQ multiplex PCR; TCRdb keeps in-frame clones, though not all of them. The profile shows around 1,800 clones, more than 30% of them singletons. Sequenced material: tumor tissue, taken before atezolizumab (anti-PD-L1) treatment. The receptor set was obtained from a man in his sixties with urothelial cancer. Both conserved end residues are part of each CDR3. Fields, in order: clone size, V gene, D gene, J gene, CDR3 protein, CDR3 DNA. A D gene is named only where the DNA matches it firmly. Only some rows state a clone size, as once, few, many or a class for expanded clones.

abundance: NA; v_gene: TRBV12-5; d_gene: NA; j_gene: TRBJ1-4; CDR3aa: CASGPRVEKLFF; CDR3nt: TGTGCTAGTGGTCCGCGGGTAGAAAAACTGTTTTTT
abundance: NA; v_gene: TRBV6-8; d_gene: NA; j_gene: TRBJ2-3; CDR3aa: CASSYSARTRADTQYF; CDR3nt: TGTGCCAGCAGTTACTCCGCGCGGACGCGGGCAGATACGCAGTATTTT
abundance: NA; v_gene: TRBV12-5; d_gene: TRBD2; j_gene: TRBJ2-1; CDR3aa: CASGETSGGLYNEQFF; CDR3nt: TGTGCTAGTGGTGAGACTAGCGGGGGGCTTTACAATGAGCAGTTCTTC
abundance: NA; v_gene: TRBV4-1; d_gene: TRBD2; j_gene: TRBJ2-2; CDR3aa: CASSQGGGSGELFF; CDR3nt: TGCGCCAGCAGCCAGGGCGGGGGGTCCGGGGAGCTGTTTTTT
abundance: few; v_gene: TRBV30; d_gene: NA; j_gene: TRBJ1-6; CDR3aa: CAWSVKLQNSPLHF; CDR3nt: TGTGCCTGGAGTGTTAAGCTGCAGAATTCACCCCTCCACTTT
abundance: medium-sized; v_gene: TRBV11-3; d_gene: NA; j_gene: TRBJ2-2; CDR3aa: CASSLDAQHTGELFF; CDR3nt: TGTGCCAGCAGCTTAGACGCCCAACACACCGGGGAGCTGTTTTTT
abundance: medium-sized; v_gene: TRBV6-8; d_gene: TRBD2; j_gene: TRBJ2-3; CDR3aa: CASSQRGSGGGDTQYF; CDR3nt: TGTGCCAGCAGCCAGCGTGGGAGCGGGGGAGGCGATACGCAGTATTTT
abundance: many; v_gene: TRBV11-3; d_gene: NA; j_gene: TRBJ2-3; CDR3aa: CASSLTDYTDTQYF; CDR3nt: TGTGCCAGCAGCTTAACAGACTACACAGATACGCAGTATTTT
abundance: NA; v_gene: TRBV9; d_gene: NA; j_gene: TRBJ1-1; CDR3aa: CASSVALVNIEAFF; CDR3nt: TGTGCCAGCAGCGTAGCTTTAGTGAACATTGAAGCTTTCTTT
abundance: NA; v_gene: TRBV19; d_gene: NA; j_gene: TRBJ2-1; CDR3aa: CASSIAGSSYNEQFF; CDR3nt: TGTGCCAGTAGTATAGCTGGGAGCTCCTACAATGAGCAGTTCTTC
abundance: NA; v_gene: TRBV15; d_gene: NA; j_gene: TRBJ2-2; CDR3aa: CATSRSVGGVTGELFF; CDR3nt: TGTGCCACCAGCAGGAGTGTGGGGGGTGTTACCGGGGAGCTGTTTTTT
abundance: NA; v_gene: TRBV5-1; d_gene: TRBD1; j_gene: TRBJ1-2; CDR3aa: CASSDGQGAQGYTF; CDR3nt: TGCGCCAGCAGCGACGGACAGGGGGCGCAAGGCTACACCTTC
abundance: NA; v_gene: TRBV6-8; d_gene: NA; j_gene: TRBJ2-6; CDR3aa: CASSYGRSGANVLTF; CDR3nt: TGTGCCAGCAGTTACGGCCGCTCTGGGGCCAACGTCCTGACTTTC
abundance: NA; v_gene: TRBV19; d_gene: NA; j_gene: TRBJ1-2; CDR3aa: CASSMQGNYGYTF; CDR3nt: TGTGCCAGTAGTATGCAGGGAAACTATGGCTACACCTTC
abundance: NA; v_gene: TRBV30; d_gene: NA; j_gene: TRBJ2-3; CDR3aa: CASGLGTDTQYF; CDR3nt: TGTGCCTCGGGACTTGGCACAGATACGCAGTATTTT
abundance: NA; v_gene: TRBV10-3; d_gene: NA; j_gene: TRBJ1-5; CDR3aa: CASRLHANSNQPQHF; CDR3nt: TGTGCCAGCCGTCTACATGCTAATAGCAATCAGCCCCAGCATTTT
abundance: NA; v_gene: TRBV28; d_gene: NA; j_gene: TRBJ2-1; CDR3aa: CASSFRRGPTHNEQFF; CDR3nt: TGTGCCAGCAGTTTTAGGCGGGGTCCCACGCACAATGAGCAGTTCTTC
abundance: NA; v_gene: TRBV28; d_gene: NA; j_gene: TRBJ2-1; CDR3aa: CASSNGGPDEQFF; CDR3nt: TGTGCCAGCAGTAACGGGGGGCCCGATGAGCAGTTCTTC
abundance: NA; v_gene: TRBV6-8; d_gene: NA; j_gene: TRBJ2-1; CDR3aa: CASSSGGSGEGEQFF; CDR3nt: TGTGCCAGCAGTTCAGGCGGCTCAGGGGAGGGTGAGCAGTTCTTC
abundance: medium-sized; v_gene: TRBV19; d_gene: TRBD1; j_gene: TRBJ1-2; CDR3aa: CASSSRQGYGYTF; CDR3nt: TGTGCCAGTAGTAGCCGACAGGGGTACGGCTACACCTTC
abundance: medium-sized; v_gene: TRBV30; d_gene: NA; j_gene: TRBJ2-7; CDR3aa: CANSRGGSYEQYF; CDR3nt: TGTGCCAACTCGCGTGGGGGCTCCTACGAGCAGTACTTC
abundance: NA; v_gene: TRBV14; d_gene: TRBD2; j_gene: TRBJ2-1; CDR3aa: CASSPLGLAGNNEQFF; CDR3nt: TGTGCCAGCAGCCCTTTAGGACTAGCGGGGAACAATGAGCAGTTCTTC
abundance: NA; v_gene: TRBV1; d_gene: NA; j_gene: TRBJ2-1; CDR3aa: CASSHAGLASEQFF; CDR3nt: TGCGCCAGCAGCCATGCCGGACTAGCGAGTGAGCAGTTCTTC
abundance: NA; v_gene: TRBV6-7; d_gene: TRBD1; j_gene: TRBJ1-6; CDR3aa: CASKPPGQGVGSPLHF; CDR3nt: TGTGCCAGCAAACCCCCGGGACAGGGGGTAGGTTCACCCCTCCACTTT
abundance: few; v_gene: TRBV28; d_gene: TRBD1; j_gene: TRBJ1-5; CDR3aa: CASSSGQGNNQPQHF; CDR3nt: TGTGCCAGCAGTTCGGGACAGGGGAACAATCAGCCCCAGCATTTT
abundance: NA; v_gene: TRBV30; d_gene: NA; j_gene: TRBJ1-6; CDR3aa: CAWSVSGYNSPLHF; CDR3nt: TGTGCCTGGAGTGTATCCGGCTATAATTCACCCCTCCACTTT
abundance: NA; v_gene: TRBV10-2; d_gene: TRBD1; j_gene: TRBJ1-2; CDR3aa: CASSDRDYGYTF; CDR3nt: TGCGCCAGCAGCGACAGGGACTATGGCTACACCTTC
abundance: large; v_gene: TRBV6-8; d_gene: NA; j_gene: TRBJ1-3; CDR3aa: CASRDPAGNTIYF; CDR3nt: TGTGCCAGCAGAGACCCGGCTGGAAACACCATATATTTT
abundance: NA; v_gene: TRBV6-9; d_gene: TRBD2; j_gene: TRBJ2-1; CDR3aa: CASSLLLAGGDNEQFF; CDR3nt: TGTGCCAGCAGCCTTTTGCTAGCGGGGGGGGACAATGAGCAGTTCTTC
abundance: NA; v_gene: TRBV30; d_gene: NA; j_gene: TRBJ1-5; CDR3aa: CAWSVGRDQPQHF; CDR3nt: TGTGCCTGGAGTGTAGGGAGGGATCAGCCCCAGCATTTT
abundance: NA; v_gene: TRBV25-1; d_gene: TRBD1; j_gene: TRBJ2-1; CDR3aa: CASSGQGVDEQFF; CDR3nt: TGTGCCAGCAGTGGACAGGGAGTCGATGAGCAGTTCTTC
abundance: NA; v_gene: TRBV7-4; d_gene: NA; j_gene: TRBJ1-1; CDR3aa: CASSPGGNTEAFF; CDR3nt: TGTGCCAGCAGCCCCGGCGGGAACACTGAAGCTTTCTTT
abundance: medium-sized; v_gene: TRBV6-8; d_gene: NA; j_gene: TRBJ1-1; CDR3aa: CASIDTGTYTEAFF; CDR3nt: TGTGCCAGCATCGACACAGGGACCTACACTGAAGCTTTCTTT
abundance: NA; v_gene: TRBV5-1; d_gene: TRBD1; j_gene: TRBJ2-3; CDR3aa: CASSLEGAEADTQYF; CDR3nt: TGCGCCAGCAGCTTGGAGGGGGCTGAAGCAGATACGCAGTATTTT
abundance: medium-sized; v_gene: TRBV11-3; d_gene: TRBD2; j_gene: TRBJ2-1; CDR3aa: CASSPQRLAGGGNEQFF; CDR3nt: TGTGCCAGCAGCCCCCAGAGGTTAGCTGGCGGGGGGAATGAGCAGTTCTTC
abundance: many; v_gene: TRBV11-3; d_gene: TRBD1; j_gene: TRBJ2-3; CDR3aa: CASSHATGGSTDTQYF; CDR3nt: TGTGCCAGCAGCCACGCGACAGGGGGGTCCACAGATACGCAGTATTTT
abundance: NA; v_gene: TRBV19; d_gene: TRBD1; j_gene: TRBJ1-4; CDR3aa: CASSIRRGQGGEKLFF; CDR3nt: TGTGCCAGTAGTATCCGCCGGGGACAGGGTGGTGAAAAACTGTTTTTT
abundance: few; v_gene: TRBV6-7; d_gene: TRBD2; j_gene: TRBJ2-7; CDR3aa: CASSESGGRVSYEQYF; CDR3nt: TGTGCCAGCAGTGAAAGCGGGGGCCGGGTATCCTACGAGCAGTACTTC
abundance: NA; v_gene: TRBV9; d_gene: TRBD1; j_gene: TRBJ1-1; CDR3aa: CASSVAGQGRTEAFF; CDR3nt: TGTGCCAGCAGCGTAGCTGGACAGGGAAGGACTGAAGCTTTCTTT
abundance: NA; v_gene: TRBV4-1; d_gene: TRBD2; j_gene: TRBJ2-1; CDR3aa: CASSQDFSGGNEQFF; CDR3nt: TGCGCCAGCAGCCAAGATTTTAGCGGGGGTAATGAGCAGTTCTTC
abundance: few; v_gene: TRBV9; d_gene: NA; j_gene: TRBJ2-7; CDR3aa: CASSPGLRYEQYF; CDR3nt: TGTGCCAGCAGCCCGGGACTCCGCTACGAGCAGTACTTC
abundance: NA; v_gene: TRBV11-3; d_gene: NA; j_gene: TRBJ1-4; CDR3aa: CASSFGATNEKLFF; CDR3nt: TGTGCCAGCAGCTTTGGGGCAACTAATGAAAAACTGTTTTTT
abundance: NA; v_gene: TRBV19; d_gene: NA; j_gene: TRBJ2-5; CDR3aa: CASSIGGFQETQYF; CDR3nt: TGTGCCAGTAGTATAGGCGGGTTCCAAGAGACCCAGTACTTC
abundance: few; v_gene: TRBV18; d_gene: TRBD2; j_gene: TRBJ2-3; CDR3aa: CASSPPGLAGPDTQYF; CDR3nt: TGTGCCAGCTCACCACCAGGGCTAGCGGGGCCAGATACGCAGTATTTT
abundance: NA; v_gene: TRBV10-2; d_gene: NA; j_gene: TRBJ2-7; CDR3aa: CASSEGPLPPQYF; CDR3nt: TGCGCCAGCAGTGAGGGGCCTCTTCCCCCCCAGTACTTC
abundance: NA; v_gene: TRBV10-1; d_gene: NA; j_gene: TRBJ1-2; CDR3aa: CASHPPADLYSYGYTF; CDR3nt: TGCGCCAGCCACCCGCCAGCGGATTTGTATTCCTATGGCTACACCTTC
abundance: few; v_gene: TRBV9; d_gene: TRBD1; j_gene: TRBJ2-3; CDR3aa: CASSVEAGQGNVGGTQYF; CDR3nt: TGTGCCAGCAGCGTAGAGGCCGGACAGGGTAATGTTGGGGGTACGCAGTATTTT
abundance: NA; v_gene: TRBV25-1; d_gene: NA; j_gene: TRBJ1-1; CDR3aa: CASSTLGATEAFF; CDR3nt: TGTGCCAGCAGTACATTAGGGGCAACTGAAGCTTTCTTT
abundance: medium-sized; v_gene: TRBV19; d_gene: NA; j_gene: TRBJ1-2; CDR3aa: CASRPMGGGYTF; CDR3nt: TGTGCCAGTAGACCCATGGGTGGGGGCTACACCTTC
abundance: NA; v_gene: TRBV10-2; d_gene: NA; j_gene: TRBJ2-2; CDR3aa: CASSEDSTIGELFF; CDR3nt: TGCGCCAGCAGTGAAGACAGCACTATCGGGGAGCTGTTTTTT
abundance: NA; v_gene: TRBV28; d_gene: TRBD1; j_gene: TRBJ1-4; CDR3aa: CASSPPTGVNEKLFF; CDR3nt: TGTGCCAGCAGTCCGCCGACAGGGGTTAATGAAAAACTGTTTTTT
abundance: NA; v_gene: TRBV29-1; d_gene: TRBD1; j_gene: TRBJ1-1; CDR3aa: CSVERTGGGTEAFF; CDR3nt: TGCAGCGTTGAACGGACAGGAGGGGGAACTGAAGCTTTCTTT
abundance: few; v_gene: TRBV11-3; d_gene: TRBD1; j_gene: TRBJ1-1; CDR3aa: CASSFGQGYTEAFF; CDR3nt: TGTGCCAGCAGCTTCGGACAGGGTTACACTGAAGCTTTCTTT